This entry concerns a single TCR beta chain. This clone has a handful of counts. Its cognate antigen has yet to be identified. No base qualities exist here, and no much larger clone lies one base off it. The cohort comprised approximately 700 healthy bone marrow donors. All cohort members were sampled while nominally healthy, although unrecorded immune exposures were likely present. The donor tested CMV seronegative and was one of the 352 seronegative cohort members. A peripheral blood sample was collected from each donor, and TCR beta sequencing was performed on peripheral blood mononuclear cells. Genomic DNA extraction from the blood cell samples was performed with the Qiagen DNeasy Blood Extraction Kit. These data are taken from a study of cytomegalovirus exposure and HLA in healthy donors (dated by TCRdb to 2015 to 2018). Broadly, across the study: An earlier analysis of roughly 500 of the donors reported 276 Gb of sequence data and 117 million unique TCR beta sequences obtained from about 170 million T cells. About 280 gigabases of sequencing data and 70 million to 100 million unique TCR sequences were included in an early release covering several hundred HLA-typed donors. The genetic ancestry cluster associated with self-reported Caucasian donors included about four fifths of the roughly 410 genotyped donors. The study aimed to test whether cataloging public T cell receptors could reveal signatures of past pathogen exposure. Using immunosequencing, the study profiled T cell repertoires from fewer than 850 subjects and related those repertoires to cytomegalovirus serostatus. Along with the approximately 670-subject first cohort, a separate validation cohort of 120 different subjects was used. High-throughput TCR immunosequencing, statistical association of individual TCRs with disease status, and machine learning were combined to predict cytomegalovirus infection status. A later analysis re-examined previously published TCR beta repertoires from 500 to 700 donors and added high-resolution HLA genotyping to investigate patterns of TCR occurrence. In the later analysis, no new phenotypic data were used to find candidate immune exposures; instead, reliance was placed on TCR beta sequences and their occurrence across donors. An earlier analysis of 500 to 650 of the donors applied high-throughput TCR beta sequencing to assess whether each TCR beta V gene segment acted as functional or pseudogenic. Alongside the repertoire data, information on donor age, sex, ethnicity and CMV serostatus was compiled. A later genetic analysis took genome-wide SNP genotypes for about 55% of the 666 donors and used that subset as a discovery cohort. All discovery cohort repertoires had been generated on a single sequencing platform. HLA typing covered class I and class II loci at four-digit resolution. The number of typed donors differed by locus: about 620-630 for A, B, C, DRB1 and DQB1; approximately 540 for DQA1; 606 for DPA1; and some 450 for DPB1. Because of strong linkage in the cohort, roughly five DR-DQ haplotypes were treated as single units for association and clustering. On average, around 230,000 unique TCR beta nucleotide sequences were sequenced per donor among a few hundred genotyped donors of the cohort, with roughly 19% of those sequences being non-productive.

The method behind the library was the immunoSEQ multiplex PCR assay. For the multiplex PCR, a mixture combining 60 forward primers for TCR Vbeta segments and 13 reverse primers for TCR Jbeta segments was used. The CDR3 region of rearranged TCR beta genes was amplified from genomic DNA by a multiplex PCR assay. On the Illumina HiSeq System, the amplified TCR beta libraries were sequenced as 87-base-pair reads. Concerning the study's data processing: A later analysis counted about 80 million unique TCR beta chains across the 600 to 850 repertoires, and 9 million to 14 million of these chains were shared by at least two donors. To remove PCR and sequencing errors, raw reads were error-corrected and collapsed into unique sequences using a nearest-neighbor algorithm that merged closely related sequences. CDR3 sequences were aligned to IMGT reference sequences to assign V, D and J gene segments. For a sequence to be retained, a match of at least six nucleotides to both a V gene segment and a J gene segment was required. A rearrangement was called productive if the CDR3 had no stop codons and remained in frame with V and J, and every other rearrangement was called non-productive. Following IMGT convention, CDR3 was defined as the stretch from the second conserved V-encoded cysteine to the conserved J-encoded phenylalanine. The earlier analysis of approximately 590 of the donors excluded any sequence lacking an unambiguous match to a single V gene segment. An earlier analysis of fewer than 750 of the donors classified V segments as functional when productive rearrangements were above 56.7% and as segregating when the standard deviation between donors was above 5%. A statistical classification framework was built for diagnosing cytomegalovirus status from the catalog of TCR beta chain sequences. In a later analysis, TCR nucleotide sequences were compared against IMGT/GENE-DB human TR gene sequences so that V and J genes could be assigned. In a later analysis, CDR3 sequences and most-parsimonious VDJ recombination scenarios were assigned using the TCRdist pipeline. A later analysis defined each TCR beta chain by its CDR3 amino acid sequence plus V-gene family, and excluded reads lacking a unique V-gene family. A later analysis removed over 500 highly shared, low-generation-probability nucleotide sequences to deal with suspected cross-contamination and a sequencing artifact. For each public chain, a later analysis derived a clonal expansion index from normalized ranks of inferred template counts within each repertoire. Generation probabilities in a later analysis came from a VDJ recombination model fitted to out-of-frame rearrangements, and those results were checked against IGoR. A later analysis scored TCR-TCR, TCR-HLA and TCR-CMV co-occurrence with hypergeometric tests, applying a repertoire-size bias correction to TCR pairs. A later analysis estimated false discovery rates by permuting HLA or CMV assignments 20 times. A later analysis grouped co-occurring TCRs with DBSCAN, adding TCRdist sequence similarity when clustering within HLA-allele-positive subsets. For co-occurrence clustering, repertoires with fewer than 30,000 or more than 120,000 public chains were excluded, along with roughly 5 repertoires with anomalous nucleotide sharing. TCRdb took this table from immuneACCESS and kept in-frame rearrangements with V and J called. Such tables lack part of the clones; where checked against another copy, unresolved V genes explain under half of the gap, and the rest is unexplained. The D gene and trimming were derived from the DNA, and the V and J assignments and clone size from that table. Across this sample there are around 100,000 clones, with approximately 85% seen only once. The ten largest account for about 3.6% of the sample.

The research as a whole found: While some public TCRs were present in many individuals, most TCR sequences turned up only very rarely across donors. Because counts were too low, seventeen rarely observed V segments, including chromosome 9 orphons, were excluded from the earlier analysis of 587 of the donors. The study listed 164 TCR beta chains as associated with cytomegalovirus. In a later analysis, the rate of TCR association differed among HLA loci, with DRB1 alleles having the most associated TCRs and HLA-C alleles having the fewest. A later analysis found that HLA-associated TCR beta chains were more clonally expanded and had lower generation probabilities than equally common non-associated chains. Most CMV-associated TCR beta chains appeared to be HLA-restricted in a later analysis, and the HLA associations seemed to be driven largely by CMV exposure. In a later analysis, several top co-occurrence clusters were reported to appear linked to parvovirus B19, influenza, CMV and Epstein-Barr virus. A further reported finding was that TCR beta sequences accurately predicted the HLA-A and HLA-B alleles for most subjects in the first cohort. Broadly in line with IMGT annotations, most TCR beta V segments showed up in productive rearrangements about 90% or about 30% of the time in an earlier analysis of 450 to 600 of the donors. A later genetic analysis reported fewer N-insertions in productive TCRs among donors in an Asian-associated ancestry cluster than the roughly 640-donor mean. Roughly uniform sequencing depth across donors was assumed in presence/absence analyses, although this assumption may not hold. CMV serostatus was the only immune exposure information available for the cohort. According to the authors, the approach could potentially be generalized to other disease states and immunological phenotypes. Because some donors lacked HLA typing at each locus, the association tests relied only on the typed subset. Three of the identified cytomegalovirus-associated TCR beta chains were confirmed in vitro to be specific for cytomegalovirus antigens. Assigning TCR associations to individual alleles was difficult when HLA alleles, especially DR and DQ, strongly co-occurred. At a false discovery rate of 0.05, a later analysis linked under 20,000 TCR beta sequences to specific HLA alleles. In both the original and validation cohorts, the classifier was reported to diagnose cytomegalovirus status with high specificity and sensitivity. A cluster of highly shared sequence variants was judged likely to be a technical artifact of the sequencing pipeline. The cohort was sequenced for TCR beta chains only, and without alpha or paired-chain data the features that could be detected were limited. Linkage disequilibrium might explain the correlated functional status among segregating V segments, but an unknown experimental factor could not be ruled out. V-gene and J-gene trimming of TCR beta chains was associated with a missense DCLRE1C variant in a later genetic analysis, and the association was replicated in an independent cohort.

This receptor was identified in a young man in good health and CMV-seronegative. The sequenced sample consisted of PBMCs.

The CDR3 amino acid sequence is: CASSRTGMNTEAFF. The nucleotides read TGTGCCAGCAGTCGGACAGGAATGAACACTGAAGCTTTCTTT. The V and J genes are TRBV11-1 and TRBJ1-1, and 7 junction bases match TRBD1. The CDR3, from cysteine to phenylalanine, totals 14 residues. Only the CDR3 region is kept as DNA, spanning 42 bases read in frame from base 1. CDR1 and CDR2 (SGHAT, FQDESV) derive from the germline V gene (reference sequence). V loses 6 bases at its end and J loses 0 bases; junction bases beyond the gene matches: 4.